The next 18 T cell receptor beta chains were all read from a single sample in a study of patients and donors after allogeneic stem cell transplantation. TCRdb itself ran the RT-PCR reads through MiXCR, one entry per CDR3 protein. The table includes under 200,000 distinct CDR3 sequences, 30% detected once. The specimen was blood, either unsorted or a sorted T cell fraction (not recorded which). These receptors were collected from a human donor who was either an allogeneic HSCT recipient or a stem cell or donor lymphocyte infusion donor (not recorded which). It is not recorded whose cells these are; they may come from a transplant donor.

This sequence joins TRBV10-3 and TRBJ2-7, with TRBD2 identical over 15 bases. Germline assignment: CDR1 ENHRY and CDR2 SYGVKD. The V gene end was trimmed by 8 bases and the J gene end by 5 bases; junction bases not matched to a gene: 1. CDR3 length: 13 amino acids. CDR3 DNA: TGTGCCATCGGACTAGCGGGAGGGCACGAGCAGTACTTC. Translating it yields CAIGLAGGHEQYF.

The chain joins TRBV20-1 to TRBJ1-5, with 7 nucleotides matching TRBD1. The V segment lost 3 bases and the J segment 5 bases; nucleotides outside the gene matches: 4. This CDR3 is built from 13 residues. From germline, CDR1 is DFQATT and CDR2 SNEGSKA (reference sequence). The CDR3 spells CSASGTGDQPQHF. The CDR3 nucleotides are TGCAGTGCTAGTGGTACAGGGGATCAGCCCCAGCATTTT.

The table lists this clonotype with a few counts. V and J are TRBV10-3 and TRBJ2-7, with D possibly TRBD1 on 5 matching bases. In germline, CDR1 is ENHRY, CDR2 SYGVKD. The CDR3 has 12 residues. Trimming took 11 bases from V and 5 from J, leaving 16 bases between them. The CDR3 DNA reads TGTGCCGCCCAGGGAAACGTGGACGAGCAGTACTTC. Translation gives CAAQGNVDEQYF.

The V call is TRBV2, the J call TRBJ2-1; D is possibly TRBD2 (5 bases). The CDR3 covers 11 residues. The V and J ends lost 5 bases and 8 bases respectively, with 7 bases between them. Germline values: CDR1 SNHLY, CDR2 FYNNEI. CDR3 in amino acids: CASSRGHEQFF. The DNA of the CDR3 is TGTGCCAGCAGTCGAGGGCATGAGCAGTTCTTC.

This clonotype came up a few times. A junction end diverges from the germline sequence, so it may reflect a read error. This chain joins TRBV7-7 and TRBJ2-5; D perhaps matches TRBD2 (6 bases). The CDR3 has 13 residues. In germline, CDR1 is SSHAT, CDR2 FNYEAQ (reference sequence). CDR3 loop: CASSRDLQETQYF. CDR3 DNA: TGTGCTAGCAGCCGGGACTTGCAAGAGACCCAGTACTTC. Combining the CDR3 with reference TRBV7-7 and TRBJ2-5 gives the whole variable domain GAGVSQSPRYKVTKRGQDVTLRCDPISSHATLYWYQQALGQGPEFLTYFNYEAQPDKSGLPSDRFSAERPEGSISTLTIQRTEQRDSAMYRCASSRDLQETQYFGPGTRLLVL.

The J gene is TRBJ2-3, the V gene TRBV27; D is uncertain. V lost 3 bases, J lost 4 bases, and 11 bases lay in between. The CDR3 is made up of 14 amino acids. CDR1 and CDR2 (germline): MNHEY, SMNVEV (reference sequence). The CDR3 protein is CASSFWNLADTQYF. The CDR3 DNA sequence: TGTGCCAGCAGTTTTTGGAATCTTGCAGATACGCAGTATTTT.

This clonotype has ten or more counts. CDR3 nucleotides: TGTGCCAGCAGCTTAGACAGATTCAACTATGGCTACACCTTC. Translated, it gives CASSLDRFNYGYTF. The chain carries TRBV7-2 and TRBJ1-2; D uncertain. The length of the CDR3 is 14 residues. CDR1 and CDR2 from the germline V gene are SGHTA and FQGNSA. Trimming left V 1 base short and J 2 bases short, with 8 bases between.

This clonotype was recorded a few times. The chain recombines TRBV14 with TRBJ2-7; D might be TRBD2 (5 bases). The CDR3 covers 16 residues. V was clipped by 5 bases and J by 2 bases, with 19 bases between them. Looked up from germline, CDR1 is SGHDN and CDR2 is FVKESK. CDR3 sequence: CASSERERVFAYEQYF. Here the CDR3 DNA reads TGTGCCAGCAGCGAACGGGAAAGGGTTTTTGCCTACGAGCAGTACTTC.

This clonotype turned up a few times. The chain uses TRBV5-6 and TRBJ2-5, with D possibly being TRBD1 (5 bases). Per the germline V gene, CDR1 is SGHDT and CDR2 is YYEEEE. The germline V and J ends were trimmed by 3 bases and 5 bases, with 14 bases remaining between them. There are 14 residues in the CDR3. This CDR3 is CASSWSGLRETQYF. The DNA for the CDR3 is TGTGCCAGCAGCTGGTCAGGGTTACGGGAGACCCAGTACTTC. Combining the CDR3 with reference TRBV5-6 and TRBJ2-5 gives the whole variable domain DAGVTQSPTHLIKTRGQQVTLRCSPKSGHDTVSWYQQALGQGPQFIFQYYEEEERQRGNFPDRFSGHQFPNYSSELNVNALLLGDSALYLCASSWSGLRETQYFGPGTRLLVL.

The chain carries TRBV4-2 and TRBJ2-2; 7 positions agree with TRBD2. This CDR3 has 17 amino acids. The ends lost 4 bases at V and 3 bases at J; junction bases unmatched: 11. Germline V gene lookup returns CDR1 LGHNA and CDR2 YNFKEQ. CDR3 nucleotides: TGTGCCAGCAGCCCCCCGGGAGGTGGAAGGGACACCGGGGAGCTGTTTTTT. Protein sequence: CASSPPGGGRDTGELFF.

This clonotype was detected many times. The V and J genes are TRBV29-1 and TRBJ1-1; 9 positions agree with TRBD1. The germline V gene has CDR1 SQVTM and CDR2 ANQGSEA. This CDR3 has 12 residues. V trimming: 6 bases; J trimming: 10 bases; junction bases outside the gene matches: 9. The CDR3 is CSVGYGQGRAFF. The CDR3 nucleotides read TGCAGCGTGGGATACGGACAGGGGAGAGCTTTCTTT.

The rearrangement links TRBV18 to TRBJ2-6; 7 bases line up with TRBD2. This CDR3 region has 17 residues. The trim removed 3 bases at V and 0 bases at J, leaving 5 bases unmatched. Germline assignment: CDR1 KGHSH and CDR2 LQKENI. This chain's CDR3 is CASSPRGGDSGANVLTF. The CDR3 DNA is TGTGCCAGCTCACCGCGGGGAGGGGACTCTGGGGCCAACGTCCTGACTTTC. Full variable domain (missing parts from reference TRBV18 and TRBJ2-6): NAGVMQNPRHLVRRRGQEARLRCSPMKGHSHVYWYRQLPEEGLKFMVYLQKENIIDESGMPKERFSAEFPKEGPSILRIQQVVRGDSAAYFCASSPRGGDSGANVLTFGAGSRLTVL.

This clonotype was picked up a small number of times. The chain uses TRBV7-6 and TRBJ1-1; TRBD1 might be the D (5 bases). The CDR3 sequence is 15 residues long. The germline V gene has CDR1 SGHVS and CDR2 FNYEAQ. V was pared by 3 bases and J by 3 bases, with 14 bases between. The CDR3 here is CASSFSGASDTEAFF. DNA of the CDR3: TGTGCCAGCAGCTTTTCTGGGGCTTCGGACACTGAAGCTTTCTTT.

The CDR3 loop reads CASSQALAEETQYF. CDR3 nucleotides: TGTGCCAGCAGCCAGGCCCTAGCGGAAGAGACCCAGTACTTC. This chain uses TRBV4-2 with TRBJ2-5, with 7 bases matching TRBD2. The germline V gene encodes CDR1 LGHNA and CDR2 YNFKEQ. The CDR3 has 14 amino acids. V lost 3 bases, J lost 3 bases, and 4 bases stayed unmatched.

The table lists this clonotype with a count of one. The chain is built from TRBV20-1 and TRBJ2-3; 9 positions match TRBD2. J gave up 5 bases and V 6 bases, and 9 bases lay outside the gene matches. There are 14 residues in the CDR3. From germline, CDR1 is DFQATT and CDR2 SNEGSKA (reference sequence). The CDR3 protein is CSAPGTSIQDTQYF. CDR3 DNA: TGCAGTGCCCCCGGGACTAGCATACAAGATACGCAGTATTTT.

This clonotype was seen a few times. The V call is TRBV24-1, the J call TRBJ2-2; no firm D call. V lost 0 bases and J 3 bases, leaving 7 bases between the germline ends. From germline, CDR1 is KGHDR and CDR2 SFDVKD. The CDR3 is 15 residues long. Written as DNA, the CDR3 is TGTGCCACCAGTGATTTGGGCGGACACACCGGGGAGCTGTTTTTT. Translated, it gives CATSDLGGHTGELFF.

The chain recombines TRBV11-2 with TRBJ2-1, with 10 nucleotides matching TRBD1. The V gene end was trimmed by 3 bases and the J gene end by 6 bases; junction bases not matched to a gene: 5. The CDR3 is 15 residues long. Germline values: CDR1 SGHAT, CDR2 FQNNGV. CDR3 protein: CASSLTGGLSNEQFF. The CDR3 DNA reads as TGTGCCAGCAGCTTGACAGGGGGCTTATCCAATGAGCAGTTCTTC.

The CDR3 spells CSVTGTYGYTF. Here the CDR3 DNA reads TGCAGCGTTACCGGGACATATGGCTACACCTTC. V and J are TRBV29-1 and TRBJ1-2; tentatively, D is TRBD1 (6 bases). The CDR3 runs to 11 residues. Germline V gene sequence: CDR1 SQVTM, CDR2 ANQGSEA. Trimming stripped 5 bases from V and 5 bases from J, with 9 bases between.